Presented here are 18 T cell receptor beta chains from one specimen sequenced in a study of neurological immune-mediated disorders. Each CDR3 protein gets one entry after TCRdb re-called the 5' RACE reads with MiXCR. The data contain tens of thousands of distinct CDR3 sequences, about 10% of them seen just once; the ten biggest clones take up 20% to 25%. Sequencing was done on a sample of PBMCs. Receptors originate from a woman aged 55-70 years with HTLV-1-associated myelopathy (HAM/TSP).

This chain links TRBV20-1 with TRBJ2-6; 9 bases are shared with TRBD1. This CDR3 spans 16 amino acids. With V trimmed by 5 bases and J by 4 bases, 9 bases remained unmatched. Germline CDR1 reads DFQATT; CDR2 reads SNEGSKA (reference sequence). The CDR3 here is CSADITTGGGANVLTF. The CDR3 nucleotides are TGCAGTGCTGACATAACTACAGGGGGCGGGGCCAACGTCCTGACTTTC.

This clonotype was observed many times. The CDR3 bases are TGCAGTGCCGCAGTAGGGGCCAGTAGCACAGATACGCAGTATTTT. It yields the protein CSAAVGASSTDTQYF. The chain employs TRBV20-1 and TRBJ2-3; the D gene is possibly TRBD1 (5 bases). Deletions cut 6 bases from V and 0 bases from J, with 16 bases between. The CDR3 contains 15 residues. CDR1 is DFQATT and CDR2 is SNEGSKA in the germline V gene (reference sequence).

This clonotype was observed at least ten times. The chain joins TRBV5-1 to TRBJ1-1, with D perhaps TRBD1 (6 bases). The germline V gene encodes CDR1 SGHRS and CDR2 YFSETQ. CDR3 length equals 14 residues. V lost 2 bases and J lost 1, with 9 bases in between. The CDR3 DNA follows: TGCGCCAGCAGCTTCGGACAGCCGAACACTGAAGCTTTCTTT. Its translation is CASSFGQPNTEAFF.

The sample holds a few counts of this clonotype. The gene calls are TRBV6-5 and TRBJ1-6; perhaps TRBD1 as D (5 bases). Germline loops: CDR1 MNHEY, CDR2 SVGAGI. Trimming removed 6 bases at V and 7 bases at J, with 16 bases between. The CDR3 extends over 15 amino acids. CDR3: CASRPQAGRNSPLHF. CDR3 DNA sequence: TGTGCCAGCAGACCCCAAGCAGGGCGGAATTCACCCCTCCACTTT.

This clonotype appeared many times. The chain couples TRBV9 to TRBJ2-1, with unresolved D. CDR1 and CDR2 from the germline V gene are SGDLS and YYNGEE. The germline V and J ends were trimmed by 0 bases and 0 bases, with 10 bases remaining between them. This CDR3 has 16 amino acids. The CDR3 region has the DNA TGTGCCAGCAGCGTAGGCCGCGGCAGCTCCTACAATGAGCAGTTCTTC. Residues: CASSVGRGSSYNEQFF.

This clonotype was counted at least ten times. The gene calls are TRBV6-1 and TRBJ1-6; no reliable D call. Trimming cost V 7 bases and J 4 bases, with 11 bases left between them. CDR1 and CDR2 (germline): MNHNS, SASEGT. This CDR3 is 14 amino acids long. The CDR3 DNA follows: TGTGCCAGCAAGGGAGAGCCGTATAATTCACCCCTCCACTTT. This encodes CASKGEPYNSPLHF.

This clonotype was counted ten times or more. The rearrangement links TRBV7-2 to TRBJ2-7; 9 nucleotides match TRBD1. The V gene's germline CDR1 is SGHTA and CDR2 FQGNSA. V trimming: 6 bases; J trimming: 2 bases; junction bases outside the gene matches: 5. The CDR3 is 14 amino acids. CDR3 sequence: CASSTTGGAYEQYF. Written as DNA, the CDR3 is TGTGCCAGCAGTACGACAGGGGGTGCCTACGAGCAGTACTTC.

The chain couples TRBV5-3 to TRBJ1-6; 10 nucleotides agree with TRBD1. TRBV5-3 is annotated as an ORF whose role is uncertain. The CDR3 is made up of 19 amino acids. Trimming at V came to 4 bases and at J to 1 base, leaving 11 bases not matched to a gene. The CDR3 sequence: CARSLPGQGPGSYNSPLHF. The CDR3 DNA reads as TGTGCCAGAAGCCTGCCGGGACAGGGGCCTGGGTCCTATAATTCACCCCTCCACTTT.

In this sample, this clonotype turned up many times. This chain uses TRBV29-1 with TRBJ2-3; a possible D gene is TRBD2 (6 bases). Trimming left V 2 bases short and J 3 bases short, with 15 bases between. The length of the CDR3 is 15 residues. The germline V gene has CDR1 SQVTM and CDR2 ANQGSEA. The CDR3 spells CSVEIPGVVTDTQYF. CDR3 nucleotides: TGCAGCGTTGAAATTCCGGGGGTGGTTACAGATACGCAGTATTTT.

This clonotype was recorded many times. The V gene is TRBV6-5, the J gene TRBJ1-2; D is unresolved. There are 14 residues in the CDR3. Looked up from germline, CDR1 is MNHEY and CDR2 is SVGAGI. V gave up 2 bases and J gave up 8 bases, with 15 bases separating them. The CDR3, as DNA: TGTGCCAGCAGTTACGGACTGACGGGGAACGGCTACACCTTC. Protein: CASSYGLTGNGYTF.

This clonotype showed up many times. V and J are TRBV9 and TRBJ2-7; 9 nucleotides match TRBD1. The germline V gene has CDR1 SGDLS and CDR2 YYNGEE. The CDR3 loop spans 14 amino acids. The V gene end was trimmed by 3 bases and the J gene end by 4 bases; junction bases not matched to a gene: 5. CDR3 amino acids: CASSGGQGSYEQYF. CDR3 sequence (DNA): TGTGCCAGCAGCGGGGGACAGGGTAGTTACGAGCAGTACTTC.

This clonotype was counted many times. The rearrangement links TRBV5-1 to TRBJ2-3, with 12 bases identical to TRBD2. Germline lookup yields CDR1 SGHRS and CDR2 YFSETQ. Trimming cost V 0 bases and J 3 bases; bases outside gene matches: 8. This CDR3 region has 18 residues. Written as DNA, the CDR3 is TGCGCCAGCAGCTTGGAGGGACAAGGACTAGCGGGGACAGATACGCAGTATTTT. It is translated as CASSLEGQGLAGTDTQYF.

Many counts were recorded for this clonotype. V usage is TRBV12-3 or TRBV12-4 and J usage is TRBJ2-3, with D unresolved. Trimming stripped 3 bases from V and 10 bases from J, with 11 bases between. This CDR3 has 12 amino acids. CDR3 nucleotide sequence: TGTGCCAGCAGTTTCGGGCCCAACGCGCAGTATTTT. It translates to CASSFGPNAQYF.

In this sample, this clonotype turned up many times. V usage is TRBV18 and J usage is TRBJ2-7; possibly TRBD1 or TRBD2 for D (5 bases each). The CDR3 length is 13 residues. V lost 0 bases, J lost 6 bases, and 9 bases lay in between. Germline-derived CDR1 and CDR2 are KGHSH and LQKENI. CDR3 sequence: CASSPPVGTEQYF. CDR3 DNA: TGTGCCAGCTCACCACCGGTAGGGACCGAGCAGTACTTC.

This clonotype was recorded many times. V gene TRBV20-1 combines with J gene TRBJ1-2; 11 bases line up with TRBD1. CDR1 is DFQATT and CDR2 is SNEGSKA in the germline V gene (reference sequence). This CDR3 has 14 residues. The junction had 6 bases not matched to a gene; V was cut back by 3 bases and J by 6 bases. The CDR3 bases are TGCAGTGCTAGCGCGGGACAGGGGGACCATGGCTACACCTTC. Its translation: CSASAGQGDHGYTF.

This clonotype was counted at least ten times. J is TRBJ1-2 and V is TRBV7-9; possible D gene TRBD1, 5 bases. This CDR3 spans 17 amino acids. Germline V gene data show CDR1 as SEHNR and CDR2 as FQNEAQ (reference sequence). Between the trimmed V and J ends, which lost 4 bases and 4 bases, there was a span of 22 bases. The CDR3 spells CASSSPSLPQGGYGYTF. CDR3 in DNA: TGTGCCAGCAGCTCCCCCTCTCTTCCTCAGGGTGGCTATGGCTACACCTTC.

This clonotype is termed large (0.1 to 1%). J is TRBJ1-1 and V is TRBV30; no firm D call. In germline, CDR1 is GTSNPN, CDR2 SVGIG (reference sequence). The CDR3 sequence is 12 residues long. V lost 7 bases and J 6 bases, leaving 15 bases between the germline ends. CDR3 in amino acids: CAYGKGFAEAFF. CDR3 nucleotide sequence: TGTGCCTACGGAAAGGGTTTTGCTGAAGCTTTCTTT.

This clonotype was counted many times. The V call is TRBV5-1, the J call TRBJ2-3; D gene uncertain. Trimming stripped 6 bases from V and 5 bases from J, with 10 bases between. Germline CDR1 and CDR2: SGHRS and YFSETQ. The CDR3 is made up of 12 amino acids. The CDR3 loop is CASTFRGDTQYF. CDR3 nucleotides: TGCGCCAGCACCTTCCGTGGAGATACGCAGTATTTT.